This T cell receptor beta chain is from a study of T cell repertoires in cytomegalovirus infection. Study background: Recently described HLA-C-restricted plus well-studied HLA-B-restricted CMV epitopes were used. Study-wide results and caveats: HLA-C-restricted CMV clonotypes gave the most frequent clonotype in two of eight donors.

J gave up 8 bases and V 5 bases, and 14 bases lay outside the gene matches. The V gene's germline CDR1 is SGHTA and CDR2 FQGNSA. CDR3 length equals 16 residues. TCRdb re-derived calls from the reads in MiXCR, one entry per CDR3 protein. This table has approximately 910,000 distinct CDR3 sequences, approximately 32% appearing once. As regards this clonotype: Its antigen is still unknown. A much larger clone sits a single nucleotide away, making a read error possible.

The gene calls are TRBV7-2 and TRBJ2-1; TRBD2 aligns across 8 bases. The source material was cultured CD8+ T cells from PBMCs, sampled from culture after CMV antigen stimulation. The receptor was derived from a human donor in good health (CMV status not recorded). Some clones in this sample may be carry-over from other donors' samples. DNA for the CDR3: TGTGCCAGCAGCAACCGAGGACGGGGGGGTTTCGATGAGCAGTTCTTC. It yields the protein CASSNRGRGGFDEQFF.